These 18 T cell receptor beta chains were all obtained from the same sample, sequenced in a study of T cells in localized non-small cell lung cancer. Assay: immunoSEQ multiplex PCR; the TCRdb copy retains only in-frame clones and omits some. The sample includes nearly 40,000 clones, around nine tenths of them seen just once. The sample consisted of peripheral blood, taken before any cancer treatment. The origin of the receptors is a man aged 18-55 years with stage I lung adenocarcinoma.

The J gene is TRBJ2-1, the V gene TRBV27, with TRBD1 matching 7 bases. Germline V gene lookup returns CDR1 MNHEY and CDR2 SMNVEV (reference sequence). CDR3 size: 15 residues. Losses at the gene ends were 4 bases for V and 8 bases for J; bases not matched to a gene: 11. The CDR3, as DNA: TGTGCCAGCAGTTGGGACAGCCCCTTACGAGATGAGCAGTTCTTC. Encoded protein: CASSWDSPLRDEQFF.

The V and J genes are TRBV2 and TRBJ2-7; maybe TRBD2 (5 bases). The CDR3 contains 13 residues. The germline V and J ends were trimmed by 5 bases and 6 bases, with 14 bases remaining between them. Germline V CDR1 and CDR2: SNHLY, FYNNEI. The DNA of the CDR3 is TGTGCCAGCAGTAACGGACTCCAGTCCGAGCAGTACTTC. Its translation: CASSNGLQSEQYF.

The rearrangement uses TRBV4-2 and TRBJ1-2; D uncertain. The CDR3 spans 14 residues. Germline lookup yields CDR1 LGHNA and CDR2 YNFKEQ. With 0 bases removed from V and 4 bases from J, the gap between germline ends came to 9 bases. The CDR3 DNA reads TGTGCCAGCAGCCAAGAAGAAGGCCGCTATGGCTACACCTTC. It translates to CASSQEEGRYGYTF.

This sequence joins TRBV7-3 and TRBJ1-1; weak D call: TRBD1 (5 bases). Germline V gives CDR1 SGHTA, CDR2 FQGTGA. This CDR3 has 13 residues. Between the trimmed V and J ends, which lost 2 bases and 8 bases, there was a span of 12 bases. The CDR3: CASSLGYGTEAFF. CDR3 sequence (DNA): TGTGCCAGCAGCTTAGGATACGGGACCGAAGCTTTCTTT.

The chain recombines TRBV4-3 with TRBJ2-1; 16 bases map to TRBD2. Germline V gene sequence: CDR1 LGHNA, CDR2 YSLEER. This CDR3 is built from 20 residues. J gave up 6 bases and V 0 bases, and 11 bases lay outside the gene matches. The CDR3: CASSQDDRRGLAGGLNEQFF. CDR3 DNA sequence: TGCGCCAGCAGCCAAGATGATCGTAGGGGACTAGCGGGGGGGCTCAATGAGCAGTTCTTC.

The chain recombines TRBV14 with TRBJ1-1; D is undetermined. In germline, CDR1 is SGHDN, CDR2 FVKESK. Trimming removed 4 bases from V and 0 bases from J, with 6 bases in between. The CDR3 has 13 residues. Written as DNA, the CDR3 is TGTGCCAGCAGCCGTAGAATGAACACTGAAGCTTTCTTT. It specifies CASSRRMNTEAFF.

The gene calls are TRBV27 and TRBJ2-7; 9 bases agree with TRBD1. The germline V gene has CDR1 MNHEY and CDR2 SMNVEV (reference sequence). This CDR3 is built from 17 residues. The J segment lost 3 bases and the V segment lost 4 bases, leaving 13 bases of the junction unmatched. CDR3 loop: CASSSSPGQGGGYEQYF. CDR3 DNA sequence: TGTGCCAGCAGTTCCTCTCCGGGACAGGGCGGCGGCTACGAGCAGTACTTC.

The gene calls are TRBV6-5 and TRBJ2-2, with no clear D. The CDR3 is made up of 15 amino acids. Germline V CDR1 and CDR2: MNHEY, SVGAGI. Trimming shortened V by 0 bases and J by 3 bases, and 8 bases separated the two germline ends. The CDR3 loop reads CASSYSWEDTGELFF. CDR3 sequence (DNA): TGTGCCAGCAGTTACTCTTGGGAAGACACCGGGGAGCTGTTTTTT.

V usage is TRBV5-5 and J usage is TRBJ1-5; D not resolved. This CDR3 has 13 amino acids. In germline, CDR1 is SGHKS, CDR2 YYEKEE (reference sequence). Trimming took 3 bases from V and 5 from J, leaving 9 bases between them. The CDR3 coding sequence is TGTGCCAGCAGCTATGAGAGTTATCAGCCCCAGCATTTT. It specifies CASSYESYQPQHF.

V is TRBV6-5 and J is TRBJ2-5; D may be TRBD1 or TRBD2 (6 bases each). The CDR3 loop spans 13 amino acids. V was clipped by 5 bases and J by 5 bases, with 12 bases between them. Germline-derived CDR1 and CDR2 are MNHEY and SVGAGI. CDR3 protein: CASSVPGAETQYF. CDR3 nucleotides: TGTGCCAGCAGTGTCCCGGGGGCGGAGACCCAGTACTTC.

The V call is TRBV4-3, the J call TRBJ1-2, with D perhaps TRBD1 (5 bases). The germline V and J ends were trimmed by 0 bases and 8 bases, with 10 bases remaining between them. CDR3 length: 13 amino acids. Germline assignment: CDR1 LGHNA and CDR2 YSLEER. The CDR3 DNA reads as TGCGCCAGCAGCCAAGATAGGGGAGGGGGCTACACCTTC. Translated: CASSQDRGGGYTF.

The V call is TRBV19, the J call TRBJ1-1, with unresolved D. Germline loops: CDR1 LNHDA, CDR2 SQIVND (reference sequence). V lost 7 bases and J 1 base, leaving 7 bases between the germline ends. This CDR3 region has 12 residues. CDR3 in DNA: TGTGCCAGTACGATGCCGAACACTGAAGCTTTCTTT. Amino acids: CASTMPNTEAFF.

The rearrangement links TRBV28 to TRBJ2-3, with 11 positions matching TRBD2. Germline trimming cut 6 bases from V and 2 bases from J; bases unmatched to any gene: 4. CDR1 MDHEN and CDR2 SYDVKM come from the germline V gene. The CDR3 runs 15 residues. This CDR3 reads CASSRTSGFTDTQYF. The DNA of the CDR3 is TGTGCCAGCAGCCGGACTAGCGGGTTCACAGATACGCAGTATTTT.

In this sample, this clone turned up once. The chain couples TRBV4-2 to TRBJ2-2, with 9 bases aligning to TRBD2. This CDR3 spans 17 amino acids. Losses at the gene ends were 5 bases for V and 0 bases for J; bases not matched to a gene: 7. Germline V gene lookup returns CDR1 LGHNA and CDR2 YNFKEQ. The chain's CDR3 is CASSSSLAGANTGELFF. The CDR3 region has the DNA TGTGCCAGCAGCTCCAGTTTAGCGGGGGCGAACACCGGGGAGCTGTTTTTT.

The chain uses TRBV5-4 and TRBJ2-5; 9 nucleotides align to TRBD2. Looked up from germline, CDR1 is SGHNT and CDR2 is YYREEE (reference sequence). CDR3 size: 15 residues. Losses at the gene ends were 3 bases for V and 2 bases for J; bases not matched to a gene: 5. The chain's CDR3 is CASSSQRGDQETQYF. The CDR3 nucleotides are TGTGCCAGCAGCTCCCAGCGGGGGGATCAAGAGACCCAGTACTTC.

There are a few counts of this clone. This rearrangement joins TRBV10-3 to TRBJ2-2; D unresolved. The CDR3 covers 14 residues. V was clipped by 0 bases and J by 0 bases, with 2 bases between them. CDR1 is ENHRY, CDR2 SYGVKD, per germline. CDR3 nucleotides: TGTGCCATCAGTGAGTCGCCGAACACCGGGGAGCTGTTTTTT. The encoded protein is CAISESPNTGELFF.

This chain connects TRBV6-5 to TRBJ1-2, with D uncertain. The germline CDR1 and CDR2 sequences are MNHEY and SVGAGI. V shed 7 bases and J shed 6 bases, with 15 bases lying between them. The CDR3 is 13 residues long. Here the CDR3 reads CASKLRMVDGYTF. The CDR3 DNA is TGTGCCAGCAAGTTACGGATGGTGGATGGCTACACCTTC.

This clone was observed a few times. V usage is TRBV29-1 and J usage is TRBJ1-5; D remains unclear. The CDR3 runs to 15 residues. Trimming cost V 5 bases and J 5 bases, with 19 bases left between them. CDR1 is SQVTM and CDR2 is ANQGSEA in the germline V gene. The CDR3 sequence: CSVPCSSIHHQPQHF. DNA of the CDR3: TGCAGCGTTCCCTGTTCCTCGATCCACCATCAGCCCCAGCATTTT.